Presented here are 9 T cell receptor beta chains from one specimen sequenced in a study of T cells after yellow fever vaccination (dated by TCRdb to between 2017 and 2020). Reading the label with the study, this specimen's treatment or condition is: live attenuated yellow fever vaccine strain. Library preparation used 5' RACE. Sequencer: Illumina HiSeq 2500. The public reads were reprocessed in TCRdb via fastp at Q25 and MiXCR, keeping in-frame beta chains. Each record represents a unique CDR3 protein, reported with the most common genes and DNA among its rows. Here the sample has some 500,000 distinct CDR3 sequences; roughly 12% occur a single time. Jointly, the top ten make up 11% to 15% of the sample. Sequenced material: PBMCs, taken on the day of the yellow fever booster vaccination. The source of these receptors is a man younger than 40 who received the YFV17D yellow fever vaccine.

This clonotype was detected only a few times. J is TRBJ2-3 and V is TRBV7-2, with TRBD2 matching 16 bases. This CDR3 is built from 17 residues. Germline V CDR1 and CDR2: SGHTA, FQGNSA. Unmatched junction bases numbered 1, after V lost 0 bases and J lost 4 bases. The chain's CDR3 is CASSLAGLAGGPDTQYF. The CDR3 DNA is TGTGCCAGCAGCTTAGCGGGACTAGCGGGAGGGCCAGATACGCAGTATTTT.

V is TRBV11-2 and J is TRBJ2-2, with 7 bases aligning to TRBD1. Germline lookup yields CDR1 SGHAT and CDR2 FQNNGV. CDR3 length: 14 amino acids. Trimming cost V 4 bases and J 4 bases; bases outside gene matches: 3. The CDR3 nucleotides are TGTGCCAGCAGCTATGCAGGGGGCACCGGGGAGCTGTTTTTT. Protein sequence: CASSYAGGTGELFF.

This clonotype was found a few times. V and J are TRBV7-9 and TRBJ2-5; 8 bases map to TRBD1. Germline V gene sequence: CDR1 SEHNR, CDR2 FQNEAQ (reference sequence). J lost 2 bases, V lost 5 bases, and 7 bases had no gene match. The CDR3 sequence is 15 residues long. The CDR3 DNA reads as TGTGCCAGCAGCATCAGGACAGGGAGGCAAGAGACCCAGTACTTC. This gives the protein CASSIRTGRQETQYF.

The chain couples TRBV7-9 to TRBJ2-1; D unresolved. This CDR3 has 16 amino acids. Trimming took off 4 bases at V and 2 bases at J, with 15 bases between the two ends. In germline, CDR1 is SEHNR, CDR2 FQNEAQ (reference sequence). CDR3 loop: CASSSWQERTYNEQFF. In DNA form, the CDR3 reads TGTGCCAGCAGCTCCTGGCAGGAGCGAACCTACAATGAGCAGTTCTTC.

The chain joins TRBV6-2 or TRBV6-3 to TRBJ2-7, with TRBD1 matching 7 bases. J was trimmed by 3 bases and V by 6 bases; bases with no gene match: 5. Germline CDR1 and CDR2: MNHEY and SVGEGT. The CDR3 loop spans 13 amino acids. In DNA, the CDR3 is TGTGCCAGCAGACAGGGACAGCACTACGAGCAGTACTTC. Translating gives CASRQGQHYEQYF.

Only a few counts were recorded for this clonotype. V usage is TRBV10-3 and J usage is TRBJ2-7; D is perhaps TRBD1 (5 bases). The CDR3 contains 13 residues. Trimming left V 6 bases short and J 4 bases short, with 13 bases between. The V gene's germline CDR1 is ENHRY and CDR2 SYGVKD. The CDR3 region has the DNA TGTGCCATCAGCGCTTCTCAGGGTTACGAGCAGTACTTC. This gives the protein CAISASQGYEQYF.

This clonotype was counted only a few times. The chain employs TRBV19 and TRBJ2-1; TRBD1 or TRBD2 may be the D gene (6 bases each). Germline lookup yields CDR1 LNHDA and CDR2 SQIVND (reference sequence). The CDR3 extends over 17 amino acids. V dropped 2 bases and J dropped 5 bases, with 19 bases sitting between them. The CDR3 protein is CASSILGRRRGDNEQFF. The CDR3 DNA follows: TGTGCCAGTAGTATATTGGGCCGTCGTAGGGGGGACAATGAGCAGTTCTTC.

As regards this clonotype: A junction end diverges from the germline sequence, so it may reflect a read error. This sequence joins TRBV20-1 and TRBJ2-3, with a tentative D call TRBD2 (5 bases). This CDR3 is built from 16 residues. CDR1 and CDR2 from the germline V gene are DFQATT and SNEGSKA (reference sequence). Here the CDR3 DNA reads TGCTGTGCTAGCACCGCTAGCATCCTAAGCACAGATACGCAGTATTTT. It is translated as CCASTASILSTDTQYF.

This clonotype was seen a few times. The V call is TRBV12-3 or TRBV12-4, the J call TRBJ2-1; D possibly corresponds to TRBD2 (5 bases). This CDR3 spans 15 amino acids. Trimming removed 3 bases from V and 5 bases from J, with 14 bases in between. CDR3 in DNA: TGTGCCAGCAGTTTTATGGGCGGGTTGAACAATGAGCAGTTCTTC. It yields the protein CASSFMGGLNNEQFF.